These 7 T cell receptor beta chains were all obtained from the same sample, sequenced in a study of T cell responses to AZD1222 COVID-19 vaccine. Profiling relied on immunoSEQ multiplex PCR, and the TCRdb table lists in-frame clones only, not all of them. The data contain about 170,000 clones, 90% of them singletons. The sample in question was peripheral blood, obtained on day 0 of AZD1222 vaccination. The source of these receptors is an adult in good health.

The chain carries TRBV19 and TRBJ1-1; D is uncertain. This CDR3 is 11 amino acids long. Trimming shortened V by 5 bases and J by 11 bases, and 12 bases separated the two germline ends. The V gene's germline CDR1 is LNHDA and CDR2 SQIVND (reference sequence). CDR3 in DNA: TGTGCCAGTAGTTGGGCGTGGTATGCTTTCTTT. Translating it yields CASSWAWYAFF.

The chain combines TRBV4-3 with TRBJ1-1, with unresolved D. The germline V gene has CDR1 LGHNA and CDR2 YSLEER. This CDR3 spans 13 amino acids. Between the trimmed V and J ends, which lost 0 bases and 8 bases, there was a span of 10 bases. CDR3 nucleotides: TGCGCCAGCAGCCAAGATCTACCCCCCGAAGCTTTCTTT. It is translated as CASSQDLPPEAFF.

The V gene is TRBV12-5, the J gene TRBJ1-2; D perhaps matches TRBD1 (6 bases). V was trimmed by 3 bases and J by 8 bases, leaving 16 bases between them. The CDR3 has 14 amino acids. Germline CDR1 LGHNT, CDR2 FRNRAP. The CDR3 is CASGFGLEGEGYTF. The CDR3 DNA follows: TGTGCTAGTGGTTTTGGTTTAGAGGGGGAAGGCTACACCTTC.

The chain employs TRBV7-9 and TRBJ1-6; D is ambiguous. V dropped 1 base and J dropped 9 bases, with 10 bases sitting between them. CDR1 is SEHNR and CDR2 is FQNEAQ in the germline V gene (reference sequence). The CDR3 loop spans 14 amino acids. The CDR3 DNA is TGTGCCAGCAGCTTAGACGGTGTCGGTTCACCCCTCCACTTT. This codes for CASSLDGVGSPLHF. The variable domain in full, with the rest retrieved from reference TRBV7-9 and TRBJ1-6, is DTGVSQNPRHKITKRGQNVTFRCDPISEHNRLYWYRQTLGQGPEFLTYFQNEAQLEKSRLLSDRFSAERPKGSFSTLEIQRTEQGDSAMYLCASSLDGVGSPLHFGNGTRLTVT.

The CDR3 reads CASSTRGGEQFF. CDR3 DNA: TGTGCCAGCAGTACCAGGGGGGGCGAGCAGTTCTTC. V is TRBV6-2 or TRBV6-3 and J is TRBJ2-1; D may match TRBD1 or TRBD2 (7 bases each). Per germline, CDR1 MNHEY and CDR2 SVGEGT. The length of the CDR3 is 12 residues. V shed 5 bases and J shed 10 bases, with 12 bases lying between them.

This rearrangement joins TRBV2 to TRBJ2-4; no clear D. The CDR3 sequence is 20 residues long. V was clipped by 0 bases and J by 2 bases, with 23 bases between them. Germline V gene data show CDR1 as SNHLY and CDR2 as FYNNEI. The CDR3 region is CASSEAVGWWDTPTKNIQYF. In DNA, the CDR3 is TGTGCCAGCAGTGAAGCGGTCGGTTGGTGGGATACCCCGACCAAAAACATTCAGTACTTC.

This chain connects TRBV5-4 to TRBJ2-5, with no clear D. The CDR3 totals 14 residues. Germline V gives CDR1 SGHNT, CDR2 YYREEE (reference sequence). The V end lost 4 bases, the J end lost 1 base, and 11 bases lay between the germline ends. The CDR3 here is CASSPVWGQETQYF. In DNA, the CDR3 is TGTGCCAGCAGCCCGGTCTGGGGCCAAGAGACCCAGTACTTC. Complete variable domain (other parts from reference TRBV5-4 and TRBJ2-5): ETGVTQSPTHLIKTRGQQVTLRCSSQSGHNTVSWYQQALGQGPQFIFQYYREEENGRGNFPPRFSGLQFPNYSSELNVNALELDDSALYLCASSPVWGQETQYFGPGTRLLVL.